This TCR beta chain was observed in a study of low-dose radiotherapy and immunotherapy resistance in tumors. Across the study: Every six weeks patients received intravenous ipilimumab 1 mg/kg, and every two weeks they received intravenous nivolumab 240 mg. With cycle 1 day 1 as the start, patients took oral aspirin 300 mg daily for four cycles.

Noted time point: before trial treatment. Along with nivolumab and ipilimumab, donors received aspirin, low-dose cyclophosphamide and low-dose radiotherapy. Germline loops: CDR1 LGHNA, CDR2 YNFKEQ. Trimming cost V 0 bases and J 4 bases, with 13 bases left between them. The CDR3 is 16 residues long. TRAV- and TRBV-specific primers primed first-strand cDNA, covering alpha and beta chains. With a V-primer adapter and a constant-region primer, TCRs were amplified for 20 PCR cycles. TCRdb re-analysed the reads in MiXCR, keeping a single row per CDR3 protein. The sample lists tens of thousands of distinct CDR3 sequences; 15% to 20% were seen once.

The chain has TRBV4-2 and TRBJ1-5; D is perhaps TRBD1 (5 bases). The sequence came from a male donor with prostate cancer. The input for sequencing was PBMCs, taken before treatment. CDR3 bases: TGTGCCAGCAGCCAAGATGGGACGGCAGAAAATCAGCCCCAGCATTTT. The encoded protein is CASSQDGTAENQPQHF.